The T cell receptor beta chain under discussion was sequenced for a study of glioma-infiltrating T cells after dendritic cell vaccination. Generated by immunoSEQ multiplex PCR, the TCRdb table keeps only in-frame clones and is missing some. The data show over 80,000 clones, 80% to 90% seen once. Whole-study findings and limits: Complete blood and tumor specimen sets were limited to few patients.

In its sample, this clone was seen once. Its cognate antigen is unknown. Selection required adequate fresh-frozen tumor tissue plus more than two years' survival data. The TCR comes from a human donor with glioblastoma. Material: blood, obtained before dendritic cell vaccination.

The CDR3 here is CASRGQLETQYF. CDR3 nucleotide sequence: TGTGCCAGCCGAGGACAGCTGGAGACCCAGTACTTC. The chain couples TRBV2 to TRBJ2-5, with TRBD1 as a possible D gene (6 bases). The V and J ends lost 8 bases and 5 bases respectively, with 12 bases between them. CDR3 length: 12 amino acids. Germline CDR1 SNHLY, CDR2 FYNNEI.